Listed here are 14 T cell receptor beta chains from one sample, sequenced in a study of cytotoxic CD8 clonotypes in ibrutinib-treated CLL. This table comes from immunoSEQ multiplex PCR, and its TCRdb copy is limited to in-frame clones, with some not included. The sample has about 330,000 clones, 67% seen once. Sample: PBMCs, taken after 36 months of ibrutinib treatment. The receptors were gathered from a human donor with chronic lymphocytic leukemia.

CDR3 loop: CASSPTPGPRSGELFF. CDR3 bases: TGTGCCAGCAGCCCGACTCCCGGGCCTAGATCCGGGGAGCTGTTTTTT. The chain links TRBV9 to TRBJ2-2; D unresolved. V gave up 4 bases and J gave up 6 bases, with 19 bases separating them. Germline V gene sequence: CDR1 SGDLS, CDR2 YYNGEE. The CDR3 is 16 residues long. Complete variable domain (other parts from reference TRBV9 and TRBJ2-2): DSGVTQTPKHLITATGQRVTLRCSPRSGDLSVYWYQQSLDQGLQFLIQYYNGEERAKGNILERFSAQQFPDLHSELNLSSLELGDSALYFCASSPTPGPRSGELFFGEGSRLTVL.

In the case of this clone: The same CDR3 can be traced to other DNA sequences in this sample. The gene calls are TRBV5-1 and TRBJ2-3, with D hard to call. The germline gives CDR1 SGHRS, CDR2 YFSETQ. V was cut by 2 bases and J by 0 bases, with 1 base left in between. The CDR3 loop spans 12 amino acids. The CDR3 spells CASSFSTDTQYF. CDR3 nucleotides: TGCGCCAGCAGCTTTAGCACAGATACGCAGTATTTT.

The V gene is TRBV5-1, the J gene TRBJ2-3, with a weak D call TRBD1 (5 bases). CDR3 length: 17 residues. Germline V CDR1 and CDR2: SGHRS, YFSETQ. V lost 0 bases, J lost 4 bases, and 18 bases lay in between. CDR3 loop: CASSLGIREFWSDTQYF. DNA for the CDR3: TGCGCCAGCAGCTTGGGGATCAGGGAATTCTGGTCAGATACGCAGTATTTT.

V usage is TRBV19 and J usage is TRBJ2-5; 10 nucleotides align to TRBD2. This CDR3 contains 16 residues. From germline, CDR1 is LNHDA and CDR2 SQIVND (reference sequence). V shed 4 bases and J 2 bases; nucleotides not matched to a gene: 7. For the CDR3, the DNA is TGTGCCAGTAGTACATCAGCGGGGGGGCGGCAAGAGACCCAGTACTTC. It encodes CASSTSAGGRQETQYF.

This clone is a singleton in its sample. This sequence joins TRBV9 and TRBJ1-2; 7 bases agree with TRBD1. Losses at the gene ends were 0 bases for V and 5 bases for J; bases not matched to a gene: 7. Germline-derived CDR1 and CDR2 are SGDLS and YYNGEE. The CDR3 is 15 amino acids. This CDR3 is CASSVGRQGRYGYTF. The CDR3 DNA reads TGTGCCAGCAGCGTAGGGAGACAGGGTCGGTATGGCTACACCTTC.

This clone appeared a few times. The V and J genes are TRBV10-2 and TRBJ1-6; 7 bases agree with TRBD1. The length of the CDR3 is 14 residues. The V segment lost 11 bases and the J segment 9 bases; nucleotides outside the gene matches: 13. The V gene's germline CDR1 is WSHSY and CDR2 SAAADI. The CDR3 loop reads CAGGRDSNFSPLHF. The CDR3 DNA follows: TGCGCCGGGGGGAGGGACAGTAACTTTTCACCCCTCCACTTT.

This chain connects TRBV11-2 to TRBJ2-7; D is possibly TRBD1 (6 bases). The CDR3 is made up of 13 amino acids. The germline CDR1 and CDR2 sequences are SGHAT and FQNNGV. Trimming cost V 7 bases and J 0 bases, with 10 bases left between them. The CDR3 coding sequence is TGTGCCAGCAACGCGGACAGCTCCTACGAGCAGTACTTC. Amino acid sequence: CASNADSSYEQYF.

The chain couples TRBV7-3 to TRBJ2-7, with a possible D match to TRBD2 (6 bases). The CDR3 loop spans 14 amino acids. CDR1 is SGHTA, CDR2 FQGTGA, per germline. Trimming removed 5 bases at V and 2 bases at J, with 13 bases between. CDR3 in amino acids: CASSLRDCPYEQYF. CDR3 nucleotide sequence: TGTGCCAGCAGCCTCCGGGACTGCCCCTACGAGCAGTACTTC.

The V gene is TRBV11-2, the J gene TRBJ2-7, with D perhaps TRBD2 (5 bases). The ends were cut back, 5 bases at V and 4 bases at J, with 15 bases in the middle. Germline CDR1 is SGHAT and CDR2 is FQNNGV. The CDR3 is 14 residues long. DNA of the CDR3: TGTGCCAGCAGCCCCTCGCCTCGGGGTTACGAGCAGTACTTC. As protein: CASSPSPRGYEQYF.

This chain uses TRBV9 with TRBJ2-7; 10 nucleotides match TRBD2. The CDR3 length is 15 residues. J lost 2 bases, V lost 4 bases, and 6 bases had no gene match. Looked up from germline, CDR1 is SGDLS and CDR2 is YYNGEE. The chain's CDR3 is CASSSSSGGAYEQYF. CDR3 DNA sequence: TGTGCCAGCAGCTCTTCTAGCGGGGGAGCCTACGAGCAGTACTTC.

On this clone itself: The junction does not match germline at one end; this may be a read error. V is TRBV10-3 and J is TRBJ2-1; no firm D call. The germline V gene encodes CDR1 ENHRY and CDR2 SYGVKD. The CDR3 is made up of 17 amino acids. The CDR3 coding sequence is TGTGCCATCAGTGACCCTCCGGGTCTAGTTTCCTTCAATGAGCAGTTCTTC. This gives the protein CAISDPPGLVSFNEQFF.

The CDR3 sequence is CASSQGTGQGYGYTF. The CDR3 DNA is TGCGCCAGCAGCCAGGGAACGGGACAGGGCTATGGCTACACCTTC. The chain combines TRBV4-1 with TRBJ1-2, with 9 bases identical to TRBD1. The junction had 6 bases not matched to a gene; V was cut back by 3 bases and J by 4 bases. CDR3 length equals 15 residues. Germline assignment: CDR1 MGHRA and CDR2 YSYEKL.

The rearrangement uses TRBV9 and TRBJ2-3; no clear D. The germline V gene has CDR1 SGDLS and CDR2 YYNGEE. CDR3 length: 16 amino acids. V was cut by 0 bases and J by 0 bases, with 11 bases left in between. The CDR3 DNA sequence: TGTGCCAGCAGCGTAGTGTGGGGTGAGAGCACAGATACGCAGTATTTT. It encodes CASSVVWGESTDTQYF.

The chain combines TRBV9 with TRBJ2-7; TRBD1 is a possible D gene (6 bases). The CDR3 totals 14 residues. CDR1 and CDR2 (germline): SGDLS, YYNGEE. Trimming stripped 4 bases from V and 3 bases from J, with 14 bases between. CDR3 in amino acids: CASSPGQYSYEQYF. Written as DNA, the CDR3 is TGTGCCAGCAGCCCAGGACAGTACAGCTACGAGCAGTACTTC.